This T cell receptor (beta chain) was captured in a study of identical twins. Study-wide results and caveats: In cord blood, abundant beta clonotypes had fewer insertions; memory showed no trend.

The CDR3 extends over 21 amino acids. Trimming removed 2 bases from V and 6 bases from J; junction bases left unmatched: 25. Germline V gene sequence: CDR1 SGHAT, CDR2 FQNNGV. TCRdb reanalysed the 5' RACE reads using MiXCR and keeps one entry per CDR3 protein. Of 400,000 to 500,000 distinct CDR3 sequences listed, 14% were seen once; the top ten hold approximately 1%. Turning to this clonotype: The antigen is not known.

Another study also made use of these data, one on yellow fever vaccine responses in identical twins.

Input material: CD4+ T cells sorted from blood. This chain links TRBV11-2 with TRBJ2-7; 10 nucleotides agree with TRBD2. The sequence came from a woman aged 18-29 years in good health. CDR3 DNA sequence: TGTGCCAGCAGCTTACGGTCTTGGGTCACACGGCTAGCGGGAGAGGTCCTCGAGCAGTACTTC. Residues: CASSLRSWVTRLAGEVLEQYF.